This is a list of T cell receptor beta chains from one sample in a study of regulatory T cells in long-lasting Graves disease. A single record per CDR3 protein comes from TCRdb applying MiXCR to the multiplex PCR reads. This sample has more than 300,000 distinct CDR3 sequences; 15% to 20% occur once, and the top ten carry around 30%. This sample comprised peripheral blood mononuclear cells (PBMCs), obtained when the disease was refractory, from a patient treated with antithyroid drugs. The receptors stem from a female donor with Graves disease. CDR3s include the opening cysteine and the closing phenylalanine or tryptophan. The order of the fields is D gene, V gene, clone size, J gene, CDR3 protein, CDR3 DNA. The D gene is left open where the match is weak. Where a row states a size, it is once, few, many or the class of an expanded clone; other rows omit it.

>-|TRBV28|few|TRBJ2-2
CASSLEVDTGELFF
TGTGCCAGCAGTCTGGAGGTGGACACCGGGGAGCTGTTTTTT
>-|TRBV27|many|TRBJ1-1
CASSHRGTEAFF
TGTGCCAGCAGTCACCGGGGGACTGAAGCTTTCTTT
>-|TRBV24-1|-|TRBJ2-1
CATSDFMGDEQFF
TGTGCCACCAGTGATTTTATGGGGGATGAGCAGTTCTTC
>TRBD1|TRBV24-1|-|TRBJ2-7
CATSETPGTGGSYEQYF
TGTGCCACCAGTGAGACGCCCGGGACAGGGGGCTCCTACGAGCAGTACTTC
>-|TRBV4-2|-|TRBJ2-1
CASSQEGRNEQFF
TGTGCCAGCAGCCAAGAAGGGCGGAATGAGCAGTTCTTC
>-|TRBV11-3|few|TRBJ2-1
CARELNEQFF
TGTGCCAGAGAACTAAATGAGCAGTTCTTC
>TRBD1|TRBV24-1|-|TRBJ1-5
CATSDSRLGQVNYNQPQHF
TGTGCCACCAGTGATTCCCGCCTAGGACAGGTTAATTACAATCAGCCCCAGCATTTT
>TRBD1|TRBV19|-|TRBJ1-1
CASTHRGDSGAFF
TGTGCCAGTACTCATAGAGGGGACAGCGGGGCTTTCTTT
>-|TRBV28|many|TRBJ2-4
CASRGPLGAKNIQYF
TGTGCCAGCAGGGGACCTCTGGGGGCCAAAAACATTCAGTACTTC
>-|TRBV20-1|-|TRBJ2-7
CSASKEPTYEQYF
TGCAGTGCTAGTAAGGAACCCACCTACGAGCAGTACTTC
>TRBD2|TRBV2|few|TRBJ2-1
CASKTSGGGTEQFF
TGTGCCAGCAAAACTAGCGGGGGAGGTACTGAGCAGTTCTTC
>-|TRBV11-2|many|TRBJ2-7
CASSLAPGSSYEQYF
TGTGCCAGCAGCTTAGCGCCCGGTAGCTCCTACGAGCAGTACTTC
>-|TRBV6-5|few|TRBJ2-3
CASSYRGDTQYF
TGTGCCAGCAGTTACAGAGGGGATACGCAGTATTTT
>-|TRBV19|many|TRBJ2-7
CASTPDREGYEQYF
TGTGCCAGTACCCCCGACAGGGAGGGGTACGAGCAGTACTTC
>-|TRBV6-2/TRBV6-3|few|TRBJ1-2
CASKGRSYGYTF
TGTGCCAGCAAGGGGCGGTCCTATGGCTACACCTTC
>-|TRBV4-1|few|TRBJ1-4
CASSQVVAVEKLFF
TGCGCCAGCAGCCAAGTAGTTGCTGTGGAAAAACTGTTTTTT
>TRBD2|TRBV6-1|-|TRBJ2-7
CASSRTSGLPCEQYF
TGTGCCAGCAGTCGGACTAGCGGACTCCCCTGCGAGCAGTACTTC
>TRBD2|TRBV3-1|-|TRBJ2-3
CASSPGGGKADTQYF
TGCGCCAGCAGCCCGGGGGGGGGGAAAGCAGATACGCAGTATTTT
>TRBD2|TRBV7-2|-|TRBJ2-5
CASSLGSASGGQETQYF
TGTGCCAGCAGCTTAGGTAGCGCCAGCGGGGGACAAGAGACCCAGTACTTC
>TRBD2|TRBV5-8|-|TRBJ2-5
CASSLVRTSGTIQETQYF
TGTGCCAGCAGCTTGGTGAGGACTAGCGGGACGATTCAAGAGACCCAGTACTTC
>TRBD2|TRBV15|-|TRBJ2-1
CATSRDSGGGYNEQFF
TGTGCCACCAGCAGAGATAGCGGGGGGGGCTACAATGAGCAGTTCTTC
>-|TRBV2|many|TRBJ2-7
CASGPGQYEQYF
TGTGCCAGCGGCCCAGGACAGTACGAGCAGTACTTC
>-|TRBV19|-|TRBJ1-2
CASRGRHRDYGYTF
TGTGCCAGTAGGGGCCGGCACAGGGACTATGGCTACACCTTC
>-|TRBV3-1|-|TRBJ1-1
CASSHYSTEAFF
TGTGCCAGCAGCCATTACTCGACTGAAGCTTTCTTT
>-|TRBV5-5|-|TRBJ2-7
CASSIQGPPLYEQYF
TGTGCCAGCAGCATTCAAGGCCCCCCTCTCTACGAGCAGTACTTC
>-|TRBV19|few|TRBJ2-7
CASSVATLAYEQYF
TGTGCCAGTAGTGTTGCGACGCTGGCCTACGAGCAGTACTTC
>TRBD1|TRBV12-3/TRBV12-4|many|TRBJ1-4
CASRGTGQGDEKLFF
TGTGCCAGCAGAGGGACGGGACAGGGAGACGAAAAACTGTTTTTT
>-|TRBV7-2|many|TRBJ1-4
CASSPGPRNEKLFF
TGTGCCAGCAGCCCCGGCCCAAGGAATGAAAAACTGTTTTTT
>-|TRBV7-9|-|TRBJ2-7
CASSGGLEQYF
TGTGCCAGCAGCGGGGGGCTCGAGCAGTACTTC
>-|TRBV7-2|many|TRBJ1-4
CASSLAGVRGEKLFF
TGTGCCAGCAGCTTAGCGGGAGTTAGGGGTGAAAAACTGTTTTTT
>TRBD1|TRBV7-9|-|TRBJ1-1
CASSLFWDRGRNTEAFF
TGTGCCAGCAGCTTATTCTGGGACAGGGGGCGCAACACTGAAGCTTTCTTT
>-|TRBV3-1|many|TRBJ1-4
CASSQAGLKLFF
TGTGCCAGCAGCCAAGCAGGGCTAAAACTGTTTTTT
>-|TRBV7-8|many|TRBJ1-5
CASSYFAGAIGNQPQHF
TGTGCCAGCAGCTATTTTGCGGGGGCCATTGGCAATCAGCCCCAGCATTTT
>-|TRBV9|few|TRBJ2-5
CASSASSRFQETQYF
TGTGCCAGCAGCGCGTCCTCCAGGTTCCAAGAGACCCAGTACTTC
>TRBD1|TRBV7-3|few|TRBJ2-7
CASSLEDRAGEQYF
TGTGCCAGCAGCCTAGAGGACAGGGCGGGGGAGCAGTACTTC